This TCR beta chain was documented in a study of molecular identifiers for immune sequencing clone quantification. Libraries for naive CD8 T cells, which were made from around 18,000 to 910,000 sorted cells, drew on 10%, 30% or 50% of the RNA. Based on a CD8+CD4-CCR7+CD45RA+ profile, naive CD8 T cells were sorted. Trimming shortened V by 2 bases and J by 0 bases, and 17 bases separated the two germline ends. Germline V gene data show CDR1 as SGHTA and CDR2 as FQGNSA. This CDR3 spans 18 amino acids. This clonotype is medium-sized within its sample. The target antigen is unknown. Overall study findings and caveats: Beyond 20 RNA copies, clones held over 98% of effector molecules, compared with under 1% in naive cells. Should identical TCR molecules share a barcode, the sizes of highly expanded clones could be underestimated.

TCRdb re-called the PCR reads with MiXCR, one entry per CDR3 protein. The repertoire holds more than 10,000 distinct CDR3 sequences, with roughly 15% as singletons. The TCR originated in a human donor in good health. Some libraries in this study had Jurkat cell RNA spiked in. What was sequenced was naive CD8+ T cells from blood, with Jurkat cell RNA spiked in. Subset described: FACS-sorted CD8+CD4-CCR7+CD45RA+ naive T cells. The gene calls are TRBV7-2 and TRBJ2-1; D unresolved. The CDR3 DNA sequence: TGTGCCAGCAGCTTAATAGTGACCTTCATGAGCTCCTACAATGAGCAGTTCTTC. As protein: CASSLIVTFMSSYNEQFF.